Presented here are 16 T cell receptor beta chains from one specimen sequenced in a study of T cells in Graves' hyperthyroidism and ophthalmopathy (dated by TCRdb to the late 2010s). Libraries were made using multiplex PCR. The instrument was an Illumina HiSeq 2000. The TCR beta CDR3 regions were amplified from RNA transcripts. A first-round RT-PCR of the TCR CDR3 used the HTBI primer set with the Qiagen OneStep RT-PCR kit. The raw public data were reprocessed by TCRdb itself: fastp quality trimming at Q25, MiXCR clonotype calling, in-frame beta chains only. Merged by CDR3 protein, the rows form single entries marked with the most common genes and DNA. The sample table shows some 600,000 distinct CDR3 sequences, and around 45% are seen once. Of the sample, 8.2% is held by the ten largest clones. Sequences were obtained from peripheral blood or thyroid tissue (not recorded which). These receptors all come from a woman under 30 with Graves' hyperthyroidism. Donor details come from another sample of the same person, matched by shared clones.

This clonotype was counted at least ten times. The genes are TRBV7-9 and TRBJ1-5; D perhaps matches TRBD1 (5 bases). Between the trimmed V and J ends, which lost 5 bases and 3 bases, there was a span of 11 bases. CDR1 and CDR2 from the germline V gene are SEHNR and FQNEAQ (reference sequence). There are 14 residues in the CDR3. The CDR3 DNA reads as TGTGCCAGCAGCCGGGACGGACCCAATCAGCCCCAGCATTTT. Protein: CASSRDGPNQPQHF.

The CDR3 DNA sequence: TGCAGTGCTAGAAGGGCAGGGGTTATTTATGGCTACGAGCAGTACTTC. Translating gives CSARRAGVIYGYEQYF. The chain has TRBV20-1 and TRBJ2-7, with D perhaps matching TRBD1 (6 bases). Germline loops: CDR1 DFQATT, CDR2 SNEGSKA (reference sequence). Trimming pared 2 bases from V and 3 bases from J, leaving 20 bases between. The CDR3 is made up of 16 amino acids.

The rearrangement uses TRBV29-1 and TRBJ1-1; TRBD1 matches at 7 bases. The CDR3 loop spans 13 amino acids. Unmatched junction bases numbered 9, after V lost 8 bases and J lost 3 bases. Germline CDR1 and CDR2: SQVTM and ANQGSEA. In nucleotides, the CDR3 is TGCAGCTTGTTGATCAGGGGGGACACTGAAGCTTTCTTT. Translation gives CSLLIRGDTEAFF.

This chain links TRBV24-1 with TRBJ1-2; no firm D call. Germline V gives CDR1 KGHDR, CDR2 SFDVKD. The CDR3 totals 13 residues. Trimming removed 4 bases at V and 5 bases at J, with 10 bases between. The CDR3 loop is CATSDPDGYGYTF. The CDR3 DNA sequence: TGTGCCACCAGTGACCCTGACGGATATGGCTACACCTTC.

The table lists this clonotype with a few counts. The rearrangement uses TRBV6-1 and TRBJ1-2, with a possible D match to TRBD1 (6 bases). This CDR3 spans 13 amino acids. Trimming stripped 7 bases from V and 8 bases from J, with 17 bases between. Germline CDR1 and CDR2: MNHNS and SASEGT. The CDR3 DNA reads as TGTGCCAGCAACCCGGACAGCCGTCTGGGCTACACCTTC. Amino acids: CASNPDSRLGYTF.

The chain uses TRBV12-3 or TRBV12-4 and TRBJ2-7, with 10 bases lining up with TRBD2. The CDR3 consists of 15 residues. Losses at the gene ends were 6 bases for V and 3 bases for J; bases not matched to a gene: 8. DNA of the CDR3: TGTGCCAGCAGCCCGGGAGCGGGAGGGTACTACGAGCAGTACTTC. It is translated as CASSPGAGGYYEQYF.

The table lists this clonotype with many counts. The chain carries TRBV4-1 and TRBJ2-5, with D possibly called TRBD1 or TRBD2 (6 bases each). The CDR3 sequence is 15 residues long. The ends were cut back, 1 base at V and 5 bases at J, with 14 bases in the middle. Germline CDR1 and CDR2: MGHRA and YSYEKL. CDR3 loop: CASSQATGRYETQYF. DNA of the CDR3: TGCGCCAGCAGCCAAGCAACAGGGAGGTACGAGACCCAGTACTTC.

This clonotype showed up just a few times. The chain has TRBV5-1 and TRBJ1-1, with D uncertain. Trimming stripped 3 bases from V and 4 bases from J, with 13 bases between. This CDR3 comprises 14 residues. Looked up from germline, CDR1 is SGHRS and CDR2 is YFSETQ. CDR3 nucleotides: TGCGCCAGCAGCTCGTTTACCGCAACCACTGAAGCTTTCTTT. It translates to CASSSFTATTEAFF.

The rearrangement uses TRBV9 and TRBJ2-7, with 8 bases aligning to TRBD1. The CDR3 has 16 amino acids. Per the germline V gene, CDR1 is SGDLS and CDR2 is YYNGEE. Germline trimming cut 2 bases from V and 6 bases from J; bases unmatched to any gene: 13. This chain's CDR3 is CASSVEVAGGASEQYF. The CDR3 DNA reads TGTGCCAGCAGCGTTGAGGTAGCAGGGGGCGCCTCCGAGCAGTACTTC.

Details on this clonotype: Its ends do not fully match the called genes, so a read error is possible. The chain carries TRBV15 and TRBJ1-1, with no clear D. CDR3 size: 16 residues. Germline CDR1 reads LNHNV; CDR2 reads YYDKDF (reference sequence). The DNA for the CDR3 is TGTGCCACCAGCAGAGAGTTGGGATCTGGAAACACTGGAGCTTTCTTT. Protein sequence: CATSRELGSGNTGAFF.

The rearrangement uses TRBV25-1 and TRBJ1-2; TRBD1 might be the D (5 bases). Per the germline V gene, CDR1 is MGHDK and CDR2 is SYGVNS. The CDR3 consists of 11 residues. Between the trimmed V and J ends, which lost 8 bases and 8 bases, there was a span of 12 bases. The CDR3 DNA is TGTGCCAGCGTTCCGGGGGGAGGCTACACCTTC. This encodes CASVPGGGYTF.

Here the CDR3 reads CSVAWDTEAFF. In DNA form, the CDR3 reads TGCAGCGTTGCGTGGGACACTGAAGCTTTCTTT. The chain recombines TRBV29-1 with TRBJ1-1, with D uncertain. The germline V gene encodes CDR1 SQVTM and CDR2 ANQGSEA. The CDR3 totals 11 residues. V lost 4 bases, J lost 3 bases, and 6 bases lay in between.

In this sample, this clonotype turned up many times. The chain is built from TRBV29-1 and TRBJ1-6; TRBD1 might be the D (6 bases). Looked up from germline, CDR1 is SQVTM and CDR2 is ANQGSEA. Trimming cost V 4 bases and J 10 bases, with 14 bases left between them. The CDR3 is 13 amino acids. CDR3 sequence: CSVVGRGGSPLHF. As DNA, the CDR3 is TGCAGCGTTGTGGGCAGGGGAGGGTCACCCCTCCACTTT.

This chain uses TRBV9 with TRBJ1-1; TRBD1 agrees at 8 bases. CDR3 size: 16 residues. The ends lost 0 bases at V and 1 base at J; junction bases unmatched: 5. Germline V lookup: CDR1 SGDLS, CDR2 YYNGEE. CDR3 coding DNA: TGTGCCAGCAGCGTAGCCCCTGACAGGGGGAACACTGAAGCTTTCTTT. Encoded protein: CASSVAPDRGNTEAFF.

V usage is TRBV24-1 and J usage is TRBJ2-7; D is possibly TRBD2 (6 bases). Germline CDR1 reads KGHDR; CDR2 reads SFDVKD. This CDR3 spans 13 amino acids. Between the trimmed V and J ends, which lost 9 bases and 3 bases, there was a span of 14 bases. DNA of the CDR3: TGTGCCACCCGGGGAGGTCCCTACTACGAGCAGTACTTC. Translation: CATRGGPYYEQYF.

This clonotype was counted ten times or more. V usage is TRBV7-2 and J usage is TRBJ2-7; weak D call: TRBD1 (6 bases). Germline CDR1 reads SGHTA; CDR2 reads FQGNSA. Deletions cut 5 bases from V and 0 bases from J, with 11 bases between. This CDR3 has 14 amino acids. In DNA form, the CDR3 reads TGTGCCAGCAGCCGGGACACCGTCTCCTACGAGCAGTACTTC. Its protein is CASSRDTVSYEQYF.